Below, 18 T cell receptor beta chains from the same sample are listed, as sequenced in a study of shared clonotypes between healthy human individuals. Method: immunoSEQ multiplex PCR; TCRdb's copy keeps in-frame clones and lacks some. The sample has fewer than 850,000 clones; 90% to 98% are singletons. Only CD45RO-negative cells positively selected for CCR7 counted as naive CD8 cells, so terminally differentiated effector memory CD45RA+ cells were excluded. Source material: naive CD8+ T cells sorted from blood. These receptors came from a young man in good health.

V gene TRBV7-8 combines with J gene TRBJ2-1, with D unresolved. V lost 6 bases and J 5 bases, leaving 11 bases between the germline ends. The CDR3 is 13 amino acids. The germline CDR1 and CDR2 sequences are SGHVS and FQNEAQ. The DNA of the CDR3 is TGTGCCAGCAGGGGAAGGGATAACAATGAGCAGTTCTTC. Amino acids: CASRGRDNNEQFF.

The count of this clone is one. The chain carries TRBV5-6 and TRBJ1-1; D is perhaps TRBD1 (5 bases). The CDR3 spans 14 residues. Trimming shortened V by 6 bases and J by 2 bases, and 14 bases separated the two germline ends. Germline CDR1 reads SGHDT; CDR2 reads YYEEEE. CDR3 sequence: CASTPVGANTEAFF. CDR3 nucleotides: TGTGCCAGCACCCCCGTAGGGGCCAACACTGAAGCTTTCTTT.

This sequence joins TRBV5-1 and TRBJ2-7, with D tentatively TRBD1 (5 bases). The germline V and J ends were trimmed by 0 bases and 2 bases, with 9 bases remaining between them. This CDR3 spans 14 amino acids. Germline V gene sequence: CDR1 SGHRS, CDR2 YFSETQ. CDR3 in DNA: TGCGCCAGCAGCTTGGTACAGGAGCCCTACGAGCAGTACTTC. This codes for CASSLVQEPYEQYF. Full variable domain (remainder filled in from reference TRBV5-1 and TRBJ2-7): KAGVTQTPRYLIKTRGQQVTLSCSPISGHRSVSWYQQTPGQGLQFLFEYFSETQRNKGNFPGRFSGRQFSNSRSEMNVSTLELGDSALYLCASSLVQEPYEQYFGPGTRLTVT.

V is TRBV11-3 and J is TRBJ2-1, with D possibly TRBD2 on 6 matching bases. The germline gives CDR1 SGHNT, CDR2 YENEEA. The CDR3 extends over 16 amino acids. V dropped 4 bases and J dropped 4 bases, with 17 bases sitting between them. The CDR3 is CASSSSGAVSYNEQFF. CDR3 nucleotide sequence: TGTGCCAGCAGCTCCTCGGGAGCGGTATCTTACAATGAGCAGTTCTTC.

The rearrangement joins TRBV7-9 to TRBJ2-5; TRBD1 aligns across 9 bases. The CDR3 has 16 residues. V lost 4 bases and J lost 4; bases outside the gene matches: 10. Per germline, CDR1 SEHNR and CDR2 FQNEAQ (reference sequence). The CDR3 bases are TGTGCCAGCAGCTACTCTCCGGGACAGGGCGCAGAGACCCAGTACTTC. It specifies CASSYSPGQGAETQYF.

The V call is TRBV5-1, the J call TRBJ2-3; 10 bases are a match to TRBD2. Germline values: CDR1 SGHRS, CDR2 YFSETQ. This CDR3 is built from 16 residues. J was trimmed by 2 bases and V by 4 bases; bases with no gene match: 7. CDR3 in DNA: TGCGCCAGCAGCCTCCGGACTAGCGGAATCACAGATACGCAGTATTTT. This codes for CASSLRTSGITDTQYF.

V is TRBV15 and J is TRBJ1-2, with 8 nucleotides matching TRBD1. CDR1 is LNHNV, CDR2 YYDKDF, per germline (reference sequence). The CDR3 is 15 residues long. With V trimmed by 5 bases and J by 5 bases, 10 bases remained unmatched. The CDR3 nucleotides are TGTGCCACCAGCTTTTCGACCCAGGGGGCGTATGGCTACACCTTC. This gives the protein CATSFSTQGAYGYTF.

The chain carries TRBV10-3 and TRBJ2-5; no clear D. The CDR3 totals 12 residues. Trimming cost V 5 bases and J 5 bases, with 9 bases left between them. The germline CDR1 and CDR2 sequences are ENHRY and SYGVKD. The CDR3 sequence: CAISTNGETQYF. The CDR3 region has the DNA TGTGCCATCAGTACTAATGGTGAGACCCAGTACTTC.

This clone appeared once. The chain has TRBV11-2 and TRBJ2-3; no reliable D call. V was trimmed by 5 bases and J by 0 bases, leaving 3 bases between them. This CDR3 is 12 amino acids long. The germline V gene encodes CDR1 SGHAT and CDR2 FQNNGV. For the CDR3, the DNA is TGTGCCAGCAGCGGGAGCACAGATACGCAGTATTTT. Its protein is CASSGSTDTQYF.

This clone was picked up one time. In the same sample, other DNA sequences code for this CDR3. The rearrangement uses TRBV10-1 and TRBJ2-2; D not certain. Trimming pared 3 bases from V and 1 base from J, leaving 3 bases between. From germline, CDR1 is WNHNN and CDR2 SYGVQD (reference sequence). The CDR3 contains 13 residues. CDR3 protein: CASSDRNTGELFF. The CDR3 DNA follows: TGCGCCAGCAGTGACAGGAACACCGGGGAGCTGTTTTTT.

The genes are TRBV11-2 and TRBJ2-2; the match to TRBD1 covers 8 bases. The CDR3 consists of 17 residues. Germline CDR1 is SGHAT and CDR2 is FQNNGV. Unmatched junction bases numbered 13, after V lost 3 bases and J lost 7 bases. The CDR3 bases are TGTGCCAGCAGCTTCCCGACGTGGCAGGGGGCGAGCGGGGAGCTGTTTTTT. It codes for CASSFPTWQGASGELFF.

CDR3 protein: CASSLASSGAYEQYF. The CDR3 region has the DNA TGTGCCAGCAGCTTAGCCAGCTCCGGTGCCTACGAGCAGTACTTC. This chain joins TRBV7-8 and TRBJ2-7; D gene ambiguous. This CDR3 has 15 amino acids. Germline V gives CDR1 SGHVS, CDR2 FQNEAQ. The ends were cut back, 0 bases at V and 2 bases at J, with 11 bases in the middle.

V usage is TRBV27 and J usage is TRBJ2-7; D remains unclear. This CDR3 has 11 residues. V gave up 11 bases and J gave up 2 bases, with 10 bases separating them. Per germline, CDR1 MNHEY and CDR2 SMNVEV (reference sequence). CDR3 in DNA: TGTGCCTCCGGGTGGGCCTACGAGCAGTACTTC. This sequence encodes CASGWAYEQYF.

The chain carries TRBV6-5 and TRBJ1-5; D is undetermined. V gave up 3 bases and J gave up 7 bases, with 13 bases separating them. Germline V gives CDR1 MNHEY, CDR2 SVGAGI. There are 14 residues in the CDR3. The CDR3 sequence is CASSYNEGGQPQHF. DNA of the CDR3: TGTGCCAGCAGTTATAACGAGGGAGGACAGCCCCAGCATTTT.

This chain connects TRBV14 to TRBJ2-5; 10 nucleotides match TRBD2. The CDR3 runs 16 residues. From germline, CDR1 is SGHDN and CDR2 FVKESK. V gave up 1 base and J gave up 2 bases; unmatched junction bases: 4. The CDR3 sequence: CASSQVGLAVQETQYF. DNA for the CDR3: TGTGCCAGCAGCCAAGTTGGACTAGCGGTGCAAGAGACCCAGTACTTC.

The J gene is TRBJ2-7, the V gene TRBV13, with D hard to call. Germline CDR1 is PRHDT and CDR2 is FYEKMQ (reference sequence). V was clipped by 4 bases and J by 3 bases, with 7 bases between them. The length of the CDR3 is 12 residues. The CDR3 spells CASSSTNYEQYF. The DNA of the CDR3 is TGTGCCAGCAGCTCCACAAACTACGAGCAGTACTTC.

The chain links TRBV6-1 to TRBJ1-5; D not resolved. This CDR3 has 15 amino acids. V shed 1 base and J shed 1 base, with 8 bases lying between them. The germline gives CDR1 MNHNS, CDR2 SASEGT. The CDR3 DNA sequence: TGTGCCAGCAGTGAAGAGGGAAGCAGCAATCAGCCCCAGCATTTT. Translating gives CASSEEGSSNQPQHF.

The CDR3: CASSPRGGLYEQYF. CDR3 DNA sequence: TGTGCCAGCAGCCCCCGTGGGGGGCTATACGAGCAGTACTTC. The chain combines TRBV7-9 with TRBJ2-7; the D call may be TRBD1 or TRBD2 (6 bases each). The V gene's germline CDR1 is SEHNR and CDR2 FQNEAQ (reference sequence). V lost 5 bases to trimming and J lost 4 bases, with 15 bases between them. This CDR3 contains 14 residues.